This paragraph covers one T cell receptor beta chain sequence. Antigen unknown. The sample originates from a study of CD8 T cells in ankylosing spondylitis. Study results and caveats: A TCR beta motif of about eight highly homologous variants appeared characteristic of ankylosing spondylitis blood. Clones linked to disease, bearing a CD8+ phenotype, were relatively rare in peripheral blood. Past studies reported some motif variants in reactive arthritis synovial fluid and blood.

The length of the CDR3 is 15 residues. Per the germline V gene, CDR1 is SGHTA and CDR2 is FQGNSA. Trimming cost V 0 bases and J 7 bases; bases outside gene matches: 1. For TCR beta, libraries came from quantitative 5'-RACE with molecular barcodes. Each CDR3 protein gets one entry after TCRdb re-called the 5' RACE reads with MiXCR. The sample has about 27,000 distinct CDR3 sequences, over 6.5% seen once. The clonotype was recovered from a male donor with ankylosing spondylitis or in good health (not recorded which). This chain joins TRBV7-2 and TRBJ1-4, with 11 bases lining up with TRBD1. What was sequenced was blood. CDR3 sequence reads: CASSLAGTGGEKLFF. In nucleotides, the CDR3 is TGTGCCAGCAGCTTAGCCGGGACAGGGGGTGAAAAACTGTTTTTT.